Judged by abundance, the clone carrying this T cell receptor beta chain is medium-sized. Its antigen is unidentified. Distinct nucleotide sequences in the sample also encode this CDR3. This sample was taken from a study of TIL therapy for anti-PD-1-resistant metastatic lung cancer. Across the whole study: Half of patients were current or former smokers. Study-level results: Treatment-naive, never-smoker and oncogene-addicted patients were overrepresented in this highly selected cohort.

The immunoSEQ assay was v3. TCRdb's copy holds only in-frame clones and misses some; the assay was immunoSEQ multiplex PCR. The repertoire holds 16,000 or so clones, with around 68% as singletons. Specified time point: pre-treatment sample, taken before nivolumab and TIL therapy. The CDR3 is made up of 14 amino acids. V gave up 0 bases and J gave up 0 bases, with 5 bases separating them. Germline loops: CDR1 SNHLY, CDR2 FYNNEI. The chain links TRBV2 to TRBJ1-1; D ambiguous. The sequence was obtained from a person between 25 and 80 years old with non-small cell lung cancer. The specimen comprised blood, sampled at baseline. The CDR3 protein is CASSEANLNTEAFF. CDR3 nucleotides: TGTGCCAGCAGTGAAGCGAACCTGAACACTGAAGCTTTCTTT.